The 29 T cell receptor beta chains given below trace back to one sample, sequenced in a study of naive and memory T cell subsets. Two oligonucleotides, mixed equimolar, formed the beta constant-region primer covering TRBC1 and TRBC2. MiXCR was run by TCRdb on the UMI-ligation and nested PCR reads, yielding one entry per CDR3 protein. The sample carries tens of thousands of distinct CDR3 sequences, about 11% recorded once. Input material: central memory CD8+ T cells from blood. The receptors shown here come from a human donor in good health.

In this sample, this clonotype turned up many times. The chain employs TRBV2 and TRBJ2-7; D perhaps matches TRBD1 (6 bases). V lost 5 bases and J lost 4, with 18 bases in between. This CDR3 region has 15 residues. Germline assignment: CDR1 SNHLY and CDR2 FYNNEI. CDR3 in amino acids: CASSPFLRGQYEQYF. The DNA for the CDR3 is TGTGCCAGCAGTCCATTCCTCAGGGGTCAGTACGAGCAGTACTTC. The entire variable domain, with the rest obtained from reference TRBV2 and TRBJ2-7, is as follows: EPEVTQTPSHQVTQMGQEVILRCVPISNHLYFYWYRQILGQKVEFLVSFYNNEISEKSEIFDDQFSVERPDGSNFTLKIRSTKLEDSAMYFCASSPFLRGQYEQYFGPGTRLTVT.

V is TRBV7-9 and J is TRBJ2-1; TRBD2 matches at 7 bases. This CDR3 comprises 14 residues. CDR1 is SEHNR, CDR2 FQNEAQ, per germline (reference sequence). V lost 2 bases and J lost 5; bases outside the gene matches: 3. CDR3: CASSLHGLDNEQFF. In nucleotides, the CDR3 is TGTGCCAGCAGCTTACACGGACTAGACAATGAGCAGTTCTTC. Using reference TRBV7-9 and TRBJ2-1 for the parts outside the CDR3, the full variable domain is DTGVSQNPRHKITKRGQNVTFRCDPISEHNRLYWYRQTLGQGPEFLTYFQNEAQLEKSRLLSDRFSAERPKGSFSTLEIQRTEQGDSAMYLCASSLHGLDNEQFFGPGTRLTVL.

This clonotype has more than one count but fewer than ten. This rearrangement joins TRBV24-1 to TRBJ1-5, with 9 positions matching TRBD1. This CDR3 contains 16 residues. Germline values: CDR1 KGHDR, CDR2 SFDVKD. J gave up 0 bases and V 5 bases, and 4 bases lay outside the gene matches. As DNA, the CDR3 is TGTGCCACCAGTGGCCGGGACAGGGATAGCAATCAGCCCCAGCATTTT. Translation: CATSGRDRDSNQPQHF.

The chain couples TRBV7-9 to TRBJ1-2; TRBD1 agrees at 8 bases. This CDR3 spans 23 amino acids. Germline V CDR1 and CDR2: SEHNR, FQNEAQ (reference sequence). Losses at the gene ends were 0 bases for V and 0 bases for J; bases not matched to a gene: 24. CDR3 sequence: CASSLAQLIPGQADEVANYGYTF. The CDR3 bases are TGTGCCAGCAGCTTAGCACAACTTATTCCGGGACAGGCGGACGAGGTAGCTAACTATGGCTACACCTTC.

In its sample, this clonotype was seen many times. The V gene is TRBV20-1, the J gene TRBJ2-2; possibly TRBD2 for D (6 bases). From germline, CDR1 is DFQATT and CDR2 SNEGSKA (reference sequence). CDR3 size: 17 residues. V lost 0 bases, J lost 2 bases, and 16 bases lay in between. CDR3 coding DNA: TGCAGTGCTAGAGATCAATGGGGGGTCGCAAACACCGGGGAGCTGTTTTTT. Its protein product is CSARDQWGVANTGELFF.

This clonotype was seen ten or more times. This chain links TRBV5-6 with TRBJ2-4; TRBD1 matches 9 bases. V trimming: 3 bases; J trimming: 9 bases; junction bases outside the gene matches: 4. Looked up from germline, CDR1 is SGHDT and CDR2 is YYEEEE. The CDR3 runs 13 residues. CDR3 sequence: CASSSGTGTIQYF. The CDR3 DNA reads TGTGCCAGCAGCTCCGGGACAGGGACCATTCAGTACTTC.

In this sample, this clonotype turned up a few times. The chain couples TRBV7-7 to TRBJ2-3; TRBD1 or TRBD2 may be the D gene (5 bases each). V was trimmed by 1 base and J by 4 bases, leaving 12 bases between them. Germline loops: CDR1 SSHAT, CDR2 FNYEAQ (reference sequence). The CDR3 spans 15 residues. The CDR3 loop is CASSLGQRGADTQYF. The CDR3 nucleotides are TGTGCCAGCAGCTTAGGACAGAGAGGGGCAGATACGCAGTATTTT.

J is TRBJ2-7 and V is TRBV20-1; D may be TRBD1 (6 bases). Germline assignment: CDR1 DFQATT and CDR2 SNEGSKA (reference sequence). The length of the CDR3 is 15 residues. V was shortened by 0 bases and J by 2 bases, with 14 bases between the two germline ends. As DNA, the CDR3 is TGCAGTGCTAGAGACAAAGACAGGAACCCCTACGAGCAGTACTTC. This codes for CSARDKDRNPYEQYF.

The table lists this clonotype with many counts. This sequence joins TRBV13 and TRBJ2-3; TRBD2 matches at 7 bases. Germline trimming cut 3 bases from V and 5 bases from J; bases unmatched to any gene: 11. This CDR3 has 16 residues. The germline gives CDR1 PRHDT, CDR2 FYEKMQ (reference sequence). The CDR3 nucleotides read TGTGCCAGCAGCTTTAAAGGACTAGACGGTCTAGATACGCAGTATTTT. This sequence encodes CASSFKGLDGLDTQYF.

This rearrangement joins TRBV5-5 to TRBJ1-2; TRBD1 aligns across 8 bases. J lost 5 bases, V lost 0 bases, and 9 bases had no gene match. The CDR3 spans 16 residues. Germline CDR1 SGHKS, CDR2 YYEKEE (reference sequence). The CDR3 reads CASSLAWTGSSYGYTF. CDR3 bases: TGTGCCAGCAGCTTGGCCTGGACAGGGAGTAGTTATGGCTACACCTTC.

V usage is TRBV7-6 and J usage is TRBJ2-2; 9 bases are shared with TRBD2. In germline, CDR1 is SGHVS, CDR2 FNYEAQ. Trimming at V came to 1 base and at J to 1 base, leaving 4 bases not matched to a gene. The CDR3 has 17 residues. The CDR3 loop is CASSLVLAGLNTGELFF. The CDR3 coding sequence is TGTGCCAGCAGCTTAGTACTAGCGGGTCTGAACACCGGGGAGCTGTTTTTT.

CDR3 in amino acids: CSARGTTDYEQYF. DNA for the CDR3: TGCAGTGCTAGAGGGACAACCGACTACGAGCAGTACTTC. V is TRBV20-1 and J is TRBJ2-7; D is possibly TRBD1 (5 bases). This CDR3 region has 13 residues. Trimming pared 1 base from V and 3 bases from J, leaving 10 bases between. CDR1 and CDR2 (germline): DFQATT, SNEGSKA (reference sequence).

This clonotype has just a few counts. The rearrangement uses TRBV5-4 and TRBJ2-3, with D perhaps assigned TRBD1 or TRBD2 (5 bases each). The CDR3 spans 16 residues. CDR1 SGHNT and CDR2 YYREEE come from the germline V gene (reference sequence). V shed 4 bases and J shed 4 bases, with 19 bases lying between them. The CDR3 DNA reads as TGTGCCAGCAGCCCTGCTTCGGGACCAATGGCAGATACGCAGTATTTT. Its protein is CASSPASGPMADTQYF.

This clonotype has a count of ten or more. In DNA, the CDR3 is TGTGCCAGCAGCGTGGGACCAGCAGGCGGGGAGCTGTTTTTT. It encodes CASSVGPAGGELFF. The chain employs TRBV7-7 and TRBJ2-2, with D possibly called TRBD1 or TRBD2 (5 bases each). The CDR3 covers 14 residues. V dropped 5 bases and J dropped 7 bases, with 14 bases sitting between them. CDR1 is SSHAT, CDR2 FNYEAQ, per germline (reference sequence).

This clonotype has only a few counts. The CDR3 DNA reads TGCAGTGCTAGGTCTAGCGGGAGCTCCTACGAGCAGTACTTC. It codes for CSARSSGSSYEQYF. The chain joins TRBV20-1 to TRBJ2-7, with 10 bases lining up with TRBD2. This CDR3 spans 14 amino acids. The germline gives CDR1 DFQATT, CDR2 SNEGSKA (reference sequence). With V trimmed by 3 bases and J by 0 bases, 2 bases remained unmatched.

This rearrangement joins TRBV19 to TRBJ1-5; a possible D gene is TRBD1 (5 bases). Germline V CDR1 and CDR2: LNHDA, SQIVND (reference sequence). Deletions cut 8 bases from V and 7 bases from J, with 21 bases between. There are 15 residues in the CDR3. CDR3 DNA: TGTGCCAGTCAATATAACCGGGGGTCATACCAGCCCCAGCATTTT. This encodes CASQYNRGSYQPQHF.

In this sample, this clonotype turned up a few times. The gene calls are TRBV20-1 and TRBJ1-6, with D maybe TRBD1 (5 bases). V was clipped by 0 bases and J by 0 bases, with 12 bases between them. Germline assignment: CDR1 DFQATT and CDR2 SNEGSKA (reference sequence). The CDR3 totals 17 residues. The CDR3 spells CSARDVGESSYNSPLHF. Here the CDR3 DNA reads TGCAGTGCTAGAGATGTGGGGGAGAGCTCCTATAATTCACCCCTCCACTTT.

The genes are TRBV7-2 and TRBJ2-1; 10 nucleotides align to TRBD2. Trimming removed 5 bases from V and 6 bases from J; junction bases left unmatched: 7. The CDR3 has 15 residues. Germline CDR1 SGHTA, CDR2 FQGNSA. The CDR3 coding sequence is TGTGCCAGCAGCCGGACTAGCGGTCCTTTCAATGAGCAGTTCTTC. Translating it yields CASSRTSGPFNEQFF.

This clonotype is deemed medium-sized. V usage is TRBV28 and J usage is TRBJ1-3; D not certain. Germline CDR1 is MDHEN and CDR2 is SYDVKM. The CDR3 consists of 14 residues. Trimming removed 8 bases at V and 0 bases at J, with 11 bases between. For the CDR3, the DNA is TGTGCCAGCGCTGTCATCCACTCTGGAAACACCATATATTTT. Its translation is CASAVIHSGNTIYF.

This clonotype came up a few times. The genes are TRBV11-1 and TRBJ2-7; 12 bases line up with TRBD2. CDR1 SGHAT and CDR2 FQDESV come from the germline V gene (reference sequence). V trimming: 0 bases; J trimming: 3 bases; junction bases outside the gene matches: 3. This CDR3 contains 16 residues. The CDR3 sequence is CASSLAWTSGNYEQYF. In DNA, the CDR3 is TGTGCCAGCAGCTTAGCGTGGACTAGCGGGAACTACGAGCAGTACTTC.

This clonotype was picked up a small number of times. The V gene is TRBV16, the J gene TRBJ2-7; a weak D match, TRBD2 (5 bases). CDR3 length: 15 amino acids. Germline loops: CDR1 KGHSY, CDR2 FQNENV. V was clipped by 4 bases and J by 0 bases, with 13 bases between them. The CDR3: CASSPESGSSYEQYF. The CDR3 nucleotides are TGTGCCAGCAGCCCGGAAAGCGGAAGCTCCTACGAGCAGTACTTC.

CDR3 DNA: TGTGCCAGCAGCAAACTGCCCCGGACAGGGGGGCCCTACGAGCAGTACTTC. Translation gives CASSKLPRTGGPYEQYF. This chain uses TRBV13 with TRBJ2-7, with TRBD1 matching 10 bases. Per germline, CDR1 PRHDT and CDR2 FYEKMQ (reference sequence). This CDR3 is built from 17 residues. The ends lost 5 bases at V and 2 bases at J; junction bases unmatched: 12.

This clonotype was recorded at least ten times. V gene TRBV7-8 combines with J gene TRBJ1-2, with TRBD1 as a possible D gene (6 bases). CDR1 SGHVS and CDR2 FQNEAQ come from the germline V gene. The V and J ends lost 4 bases and 5 bases respectively, with 11 bases between them. The CDR3 totals 13 residues. The CDR3 coding sequence is TGTGCCAGCAGCTGGGGGCGGACGTATGGCTACACCTTC. The encoded protein is CASSWGRTYGYTF.

The sample holds many counts of this clonotype. V usage is TRBV28 and J usage is TRBJ2-7, with TRBD2 identical over 11 bases. The CDR3 covers 16 residues. V was pared by 3 bases and J by 5 bases, with 9 bases of the junction left unmatched. Germline V gene sequence: CDR1 MDHEN, CDR2 SYDVKM. CDR3 in amino acids: CASSLSASGRSDEQYF. The CDR3 DNA is TGTGCCAGCAGTTTGTCGGCTAGCGGGAGGTCCGACGAGCAGTACTTC.

This clonotype was seen a handful of times. This sequence joins TRBV4-1 and TRBJ2-3; D is unclear. The CDR3 is made up of 14 amino acids. Germline assignment: CDR1 MGHRA and CDR2 YSYEKL. Trimming left V 5 bases short and J 0 bases short, with 9 bases between. The CDR3 loop reads CASSSQPSTDTQYF. CDR3 nucleotide sequence: TGCGCCAGCAGCTCACAGCCTAGCACAGATACGCAGTATTTT.

By share of the sample, this clonotype is medium-sized. This chain links TRBV5-6 with TRBJ1-1; D is ambiguous. CDR1 is SGHDT, CDR2 YYEEEE, per germline. Trimming removed 0 bases from V and 6 bases from J, with 6 bases in between. The CDR3 is 12 amino acids. CDR3 nucleotides: TGTGCCAGCAGCTTGGCCCTGGCTGAAGCTTTCTTT. Its translation is CASSLALAEAFF. Full variable domain (remainder filled in from reference TRBV5-6 and TRBJ1-1): DAGVTQSPTHLIKTRGQQVTLRCSPKSGHDTVSWYQQALGQGPQFIFQYYEEEERQRGNFPDRFSGHQFPNYSSELNVNALLLGDSALYLCASSLALAEAFFGQGTRLTVV.

This clonotype was counted a few times. Germline and junction disagree at one end, which may indicate a read error. V gene TRBV6-4 combines with J gene TRBJ2-2; a possible D gene is TRBD2 (5 bases). The CDR3 sequence is 14 residues long. Per the germline V gene, CDR1 is MRHNA and CDR2 is SNTAGT. CDR3 sequence: CASTDYANTGELFF. In nucleotides, the CDR3 is TGTGCCAGCACTGACTACGCGAACACCGGGGAGCTGTTTTTT.

At least ten counts were recorded for this clonotype. The chain joins TRBV6-6 to TRBJ1-1; 9 bases fit TRBD1. This CDR3 has 17 amino acids. V lost 7 bases to trimming and J lost 2 bases; unmatched junction nucleotides: 14. Germline CDR1 MNHNY, CDR2 SVGAGI (reference sequence). CDR3 nucleotide sequence: TGTGCCAGCATTCAACCGGGACAGGGTGTATCCAACACTGAAGCTTTCTTT. This encodes CASIQPGQGVSNTEAFF.

As for this clonotype: This may be a read error: a much more frequent sequence differs by one nucleotide. The V and J genes are TRBV30 and TRBJ1-1, with a tentative D call TRBD1 (5 bases). Germline CDR1 GTSNPN, CDR2 SVGIG (reference sequence). This CDR3 is built from 13 residues. This chain's CDR3 is CAWSVGVNTEAIF. The CDR3 DNA reads as TGTGCCTGGAGTGTAGGGGTGAACACTGAAGCTATCTTT.